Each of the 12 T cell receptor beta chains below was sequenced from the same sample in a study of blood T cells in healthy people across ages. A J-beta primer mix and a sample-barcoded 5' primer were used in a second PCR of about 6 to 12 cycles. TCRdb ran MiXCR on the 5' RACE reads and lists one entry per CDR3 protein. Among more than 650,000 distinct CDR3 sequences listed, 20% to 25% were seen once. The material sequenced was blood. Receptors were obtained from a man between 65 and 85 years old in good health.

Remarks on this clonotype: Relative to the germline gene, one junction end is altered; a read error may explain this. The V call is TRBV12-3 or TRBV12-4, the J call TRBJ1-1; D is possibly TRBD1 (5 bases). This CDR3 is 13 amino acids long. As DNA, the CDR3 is TGTGCCAGCAGTCCCTATTTGGACACTGAAGCCTTCTTT. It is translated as CASSPYLDTEAFF.

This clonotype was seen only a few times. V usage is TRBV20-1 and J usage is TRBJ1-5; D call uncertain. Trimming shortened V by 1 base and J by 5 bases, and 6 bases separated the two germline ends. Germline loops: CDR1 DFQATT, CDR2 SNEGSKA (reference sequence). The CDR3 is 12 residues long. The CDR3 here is CSARASDQPQHF. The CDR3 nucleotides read TGCAGTGCTAGAGCCAGTGATCAGCCCCAGCATTTT.

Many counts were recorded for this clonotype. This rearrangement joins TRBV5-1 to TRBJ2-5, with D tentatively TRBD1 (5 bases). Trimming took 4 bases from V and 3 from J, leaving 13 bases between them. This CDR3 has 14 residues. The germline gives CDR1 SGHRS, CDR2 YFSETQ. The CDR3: CASSLTTAKETQYF. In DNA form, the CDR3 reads TGCGCCAGCAGCCTGACGACAGCGAAAGAGACCCAGTACTTC. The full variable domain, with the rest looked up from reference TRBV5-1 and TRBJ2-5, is KAGVTQTPRYLIKTRGQQVTLSCSPISGHRSVSWYQQTPGQGLQFLFEYFSETQRNKGNFPGRFSGRQFSNSRSEMNVSTLELGDSALYLCASSLTTAKETQYFGPGTRLLVL.

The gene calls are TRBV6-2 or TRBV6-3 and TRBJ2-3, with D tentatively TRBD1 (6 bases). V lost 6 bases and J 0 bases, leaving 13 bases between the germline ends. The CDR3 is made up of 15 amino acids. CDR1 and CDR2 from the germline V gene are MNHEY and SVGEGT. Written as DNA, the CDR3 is TGTGCCAGCAGGCCGGACAGTGCTAGCACAGATACGCAGTATTTT. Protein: CASRPDSASTDTQYF.

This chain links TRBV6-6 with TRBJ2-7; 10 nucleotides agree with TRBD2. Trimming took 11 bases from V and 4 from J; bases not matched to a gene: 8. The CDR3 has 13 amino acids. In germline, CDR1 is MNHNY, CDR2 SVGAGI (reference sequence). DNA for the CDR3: TGTGCCGCTCTCGCTAGCGGGGGATACGAGCAGTACTTC. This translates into CAALASGGYEQYF.

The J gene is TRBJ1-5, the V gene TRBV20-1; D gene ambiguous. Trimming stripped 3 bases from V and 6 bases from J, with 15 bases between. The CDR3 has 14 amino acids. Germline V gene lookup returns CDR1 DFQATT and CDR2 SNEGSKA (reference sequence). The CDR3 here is CSASRQASIQPQHF. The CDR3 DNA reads TGCAGTGCTAGCAGGCAGGCTTCGATTCAGCCCCAGCATTTT.

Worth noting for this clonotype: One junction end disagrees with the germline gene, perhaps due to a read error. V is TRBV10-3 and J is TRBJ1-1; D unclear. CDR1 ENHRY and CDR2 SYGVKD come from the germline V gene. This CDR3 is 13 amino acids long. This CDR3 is CAIRSHPNTDAFF. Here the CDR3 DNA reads TGTGCCATCAGGTCTCACCCGAACACTGACGCTTTCTTT.

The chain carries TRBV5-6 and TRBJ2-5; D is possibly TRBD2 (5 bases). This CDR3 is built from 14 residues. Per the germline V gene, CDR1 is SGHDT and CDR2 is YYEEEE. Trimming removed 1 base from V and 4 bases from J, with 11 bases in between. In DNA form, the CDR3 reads TGTGCCAGCAGCTTGTACGGGGTTTCAGAGACCCAGTACTTC. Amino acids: CASSLYGVSETQYF. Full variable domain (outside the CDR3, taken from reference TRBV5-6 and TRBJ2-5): DAGVTQSPTHLIKTRGQQVTLRCSPKSGHDTVSWYQQALGQGPQFIFQYYEEEERQRGNFPDRFSGHQFPNYSSELNVNALLLGDSALYLCASSLYGVSETQYFGPGTRLLVL.

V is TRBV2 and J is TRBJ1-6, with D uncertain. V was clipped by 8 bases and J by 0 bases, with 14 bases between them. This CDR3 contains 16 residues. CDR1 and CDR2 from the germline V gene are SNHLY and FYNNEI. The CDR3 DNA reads TGTGCCAGCGCGCGCGTGGGAGTCTCCTATAATTCACCCCTCCACTTT. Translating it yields CASARVGVSYNSPLHF.

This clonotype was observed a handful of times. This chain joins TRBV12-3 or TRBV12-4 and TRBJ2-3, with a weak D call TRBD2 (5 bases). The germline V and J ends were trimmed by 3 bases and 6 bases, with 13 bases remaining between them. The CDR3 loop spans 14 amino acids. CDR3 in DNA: TGTGCCAGCAGTTTCGTAGGGAGAGGGGATACGCAGTATTTT. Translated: CASSFVGRGDTQYF.

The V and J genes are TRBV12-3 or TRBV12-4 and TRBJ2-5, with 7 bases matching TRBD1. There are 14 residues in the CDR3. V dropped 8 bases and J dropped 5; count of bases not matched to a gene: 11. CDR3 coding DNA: TGTGCCAGCGTCCGGGACAGCAATAGGGAGACCCAGTACTTC. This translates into CASVRDSNRETQYF.

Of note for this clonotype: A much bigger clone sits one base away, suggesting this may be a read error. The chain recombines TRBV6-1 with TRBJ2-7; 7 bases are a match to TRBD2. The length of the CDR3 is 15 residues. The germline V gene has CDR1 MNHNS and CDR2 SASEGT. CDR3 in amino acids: CASSDGLGRPYVQYF. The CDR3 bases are TGTGCCAGCAGTGATGGACTAGGGAGACCCTACGTGCAGTACTTC.